This T cell receptor (beta chain) was profiled in a study of tumor-infiltrating lymphocytes in primary liver carcinoma. As for this clonotype: The antigen remains unidentified. This sequence may be a read error, since a much larger clone differs from it by one base.

A primer in the constant region served to generate TCR beta cDNA from approximately 500 ng of total RNA. Libraries covering TCR beta were generated through three nested multiplex PCR rounds (using a slightly modified ARM-PCR). Investigators reported that the first two PCR rounds, at 10 to 11 cycles each, used TRBV1-TRBV30 forward primers with a C-beta reverse primer. TCRdb analysed the multiplex PCR reads with MiXCR anew, one entry per CDR3 protein. The repertoire has fewer than 400,000 distinct CDR3 sequences, about 62% of them found once; the top ten carry 9% to 10%. Germline DNA was also extracted, while the blood RNA originated from unsorted whole blood. Approximately 4 milliliters of peripheral blood were gathered ahead of the operation. Study results and limitations: Lesser overlap characterized tumor-adjacent and tumor-blood pairs relative to tumor region pairs.

The V gene's germline CDR1 is SGHAT and CDR2 FQNNGV. This CDR3 is built from 14 residues. This TCR came from a man aged 35 to 55 with primary liver carcinoma and hepatitis B virus infection. This sequence joins TRBV11-2 and TRBJ2-5; TRBD1 aligns across 8 bases. Sample: peripheral blood. CDR3 region: CAISYRTGRETQYF. CDR3 in DNA: TGTGCCATCAGCTATCGGACAGGGAGGGAGACCCAGTACTTC.